These 4 T cell receptor beta chains share one sample of origin, sequenced in a study of blood T cell repertoires in COVID-19. Data came from immunoSEQ multiplex PCR; TCRdb stores just in-frame clones and leaves some out. The data contain about 220,000 clones, approximately 82% of them singletons. Sequenced input: peripheral blood. These receptors all stem from a middle-aged man with active or convalescent COVID-19.

Concerning this clone itself: The identical CDR3 is also encoded by other nucleotide sequences in the sample. The chain couples TRBV7-2 to TRBJ2-3, with TRBD2 matching over 11 bases. Per germline, CDR1 SGHTA and CDR2 FQGNSA. The CDR3 runs 14 residues. V shed 5 bases and J 6 bases; nucleotides not matched to a gene: 4. This chain's CDR3 is CASSLLAGADTQYF. For the CDR3, the DNA is TGTGCCAGCAGCCTACTAGCGGGGGCGGATACGCAGTATTTT. Supplemented by reference TRBV7-2 and TRBJ2-3, the full variable domain reads GAGVSQSPSNKVTEKGKDVELRCDPISGHTALYWYRQSLGQGLEFLIYFQGNSAPDKSGLPSDRFSAERTGGSVSTLTIQRTQQEDSAVYLCASSLLAGADTQYFGPGTRLTVL.

The V gene is TRBV2, the J gene TRBJ2-4; D is perhaps TRBD2 (6 bases). V lost 9 bases to trimming and J lost 8 bases, with 17 bases between them. The germline V gene has CDR1 SNHLY and CDR2 FYNNEI. There are 13 residues in the CDR3. This chain's CDR3 is CASLYMGGDIQYF. The CDR3 coding sequence is TGTGCCAGTCTATATATGGGGGGAGACATTCAGTACTTC. Based on the CDR3 plus reference TRBV2 and TRBJ2-4, the full variable domain is EPEVTQTPSHQVTQMGQEVILRCVPISNHLYFYWYRQILGQKVEFLVSFYNNEISEKSEIFDDQFSVERPDGSNFTLKIRSTKLEDSAMYFCASLYMGGDIQYFGAGTRLSVL.

The V call is TRBV4-1, the J call TRBJ1-4; the D gene is possibly TRBD1 (6 bases). V was cut by 0 bases and J by 7 bases, with 18 bases left in between. The CDR3 has 17 amino acids. Germline V gives CDR1 MGHRA, CDR2 YSYEKL. The CDR3 DNA reads TGCGCCAGCAGCCAAGATGGGTGGGGGCCCGGTCGTGAAAAACTGTTTTTT. Its translation is CASSQDGWGPGREKLFF.

In its sample, this clone was seen once. This likely comes from a read error, as the CDR3 has no conserved phenylalanine or tryptophan at its end. It is unclear where the CDR3 begins or ends on the DNA, so no DNA is shown, and the CDR3 is as TCRdb lists it. The chain joins TRBV7-9 to TRBJ2-7; TRBD1 is the table's D call, not checked against the DNA. CDR1 SEHNR and CDR2 FQNEAQ come from the germline V gene (reference sequence). The CDR3 has 12 amino acids, counting both end residues. CDR3 residues: CASSLALTGNCS.